The 32 T cell receptor beta chains given below trace back to one sample, sequenced in a study of cytomegalovirus exposure and HLA in healthy donors. The PCR employed 60 Vbeta primers together with 13 Jbeta primers. Data came from immunoSEQ multiplex PCR; TCRdb stores just in-frame clones and leaves some out. The data hold some 120,000 clones, with 70% to 80% observed a single time. The sample consisted of PBMCs. The receptors were sampled from a female donor in good health and CMV-seronegative.

The chain links TRBV10-3 to TRBJ1-2; no reliable D call. Trimming took off 5 bases at V and 8 bases at J, with 15 bases between the two ends. The CDR3 runs to 13 residues. Germline CDR1 reads ENHRY; CDR2 reads SYGVKD. The CDR3 DNA sequence: TGTGCCATCAGTCGGGAGGGATTAGACGGCTACACCTTC. Translated, it gives CAISREGLDGYTF.

The chain carries TRBV27 and TRBJ1-6, with a tentative D call TRBD1 (5 bases). The germline V gene encodes CDR1 MNHEY and CDR2 SMNVEV (reference sequence). This CDR3 comprises 16 residues. Trimming took off 6 bases at V and 11 bases at J, with 23 bases between the two ends. The CDR3 region is CASRKERLTSRAPLHF. CDR3 DNA: TGTGCCAGCAGGAAAGAGAGATTAACTAGCAGGGCACCCCTCCACTTT.

The rearrangement joins TRBV18 to TRBJ1-2; a possible D gene is TRBD1 (5 bases). The CDR3 totals 15 residues. CDR1 is KGHSH, CDR2 LQKENI, per germline. Trimming stripped 1 base from V and 1 base from J, with 10 bases between. CDR3 protein: CASSPQDNSNYGYTF. CDR3 in DNA: TGTGCCAGCTCACCACAGGACAACAGTAACTATGGCTACACCTTC.

The CDR3 coding sequence is TGTGCCAGTAGTACCCGGACAGTAACCGGGGAGCTGTTTTTT. This translates into CASSTRTVTGELFF. V usage is TRBV19 and J usage is TRBJ2-2, with D possibly matching TRBD1 (6 bases). From germline, CDR1 is LNHDA and CDR2 SQIVND (reference sequence). The CDR3 length is 14 residues. Trimming took 4 bases from V and 5 from J, leaving 11 bases between them.

The J gene is TRBJ2-1, the V gene TRBV9; 9 nucleotides match TRBD2. Germline lookup yields CDR1 SGDLS and CDR2 YYNGEE. Trimming took 3 bases from V and 2 from J; bases not matched to a gene: 6. The CDR3 consists of 16 residues. CDR3 region: CASSALTSGPYNEQFF. The CDR3, as DNA: TGTGCCAGCAGCGCCTTGACTAGCGGACCCTACAATGAGCAGTTCTTC.

This clone appeared once. V is TRBV7-3 and J is TRBJ2-7, with 7 bases matching TRBD2. The CDR3 is 17 amino acids. The V segment lost 2 bases and the J segment 2 bases; nucleotides outside the gene matches: 12. Germline assignment: CDR1 SGHTA and CDR2 FQGTGA. The CDR3 region has the DNA TGTGCCAGCAGCTTAGGTTTTGGCGCTAGCGGCACCTACGAGCAGTACTTC. Its translation: CASSLGFGASGTYEQYF.

This clone was counted a single time. This chain joins TRBV7-2 and TRBJ2-1, with 14 bases lining up with TRBD2. This CDR3 has 15 residues. Germline CDR1 is SGHTA and CDR2 is FQGNSA. Trimming took 5 bases from V and 7 from J; bases not matched to a gene: 4. The CDR3 DNA reads TGTGCCAGCAGCACGGGACTAGCGGGGGTAAATGAGCAGTTCTTC. Its translation: CASSTGLAGVNEQFF.

The chain couples TRBV4-3 to TRBJ1-2; D might be TRBD1 (5 bases). Trimming pared 0 bases from V and 6 bases from J, leaving 11 bases between. Germline assignment: CDR1 LGHNA and CDR2 YSLEER. The CDR3 is made up of 14 amino acids. The DNA for the CDR3 is TGCGCCAGCAGCCAAGAGGTAGGGGTCGATGGCTACACCTTC. As protein: CASSQEVGVDGYTF.

The rearrangement joins TRBV6-6 to TRBJ1-2, with a possible D match to TRBD1 (5 bases). Trimming removed 0 bases from V and 2 bases from J, with 10 bases in between. Germline CDR1 reads MNHNY; CDR2 reads SVGAGI (reference sequence). This CDR3 is built from 15 residues. CDR3 loop: CASSYSREGNYGYTF. CDR3 nucleotides: TGTGCCAGCAGTTACTCCAGGGAGGGGAACTATGGCTACACCTTC.

The chain joins TRBV5-4 to TRBJ2-3, with D possibly TRBD1 on 6 matching bases. The CDR3 runs 15 residues. Germline V lookup: CDR1 SGHNT, CDR2 YYREEE (reference sequence). Trimming cost V 0 bases and J 13 bases, with 21 bases left between them. Here the CDR3 reads CASSLGAQGDHAKYF. The DNA of the CDR3 is TGTGCCAGCAGCTTGGGGGCACAGGGAGACCACGCTAAGTATTTT.

The chain uses TRBV7-9 and TRBJ2-2; 8 bases map to TRBD1. The CDR3 is 16 amino acids. With 2 bases clipped from V and 2 bases from J, the junction kept 4 bases outside the gene matches. Germline V gene data show CDR1 as SEHNR and CDR2 as FQNEAQ (reference sequence). The CDR3: CASSLWTGTNTGELFF. CDR3 in DNA: TGTGCCAGCAGCTTATGGACAGGGACCAACACCGGGGAGCTGTTTTTT.

This clone is a singleton in its sample. The V call is TRBV5-4, the J call TRBJ2-3; 14 nucleotides align to TRBD2. Looked up from germline, CDR1 is SGHNT and CDR2 is YYREEE (reference sequence). J lost 8 bases, V lost 3 bases, and 8 bases had no gene match. The length of the CDR3 is 16 residues. CDR3 nucleotides: TGTGCCAGCAGCTGGGGACTAGCGGGGGCGGGGGGTACGCAGTATTTT. Protein product: CASSWGLAGAGGTQYF.

The rearrangement joins TRBV27 to TRBJ1-3; 7 bases map to TRBD1. CDR1 MNHEY and CDR2 SMNVEV come from the germline V gene (reference sequence). V shed 2 bases and J 0 bases; nucleotides not matched to a gene: 7. The CDR3 has 17 amino acids. The CDR3 nucleotides read TGTGCCAGCAGTTTAAGAGGGGGCGGTAACTCTGGAAACACCATATATTTT. Translating it yields CASSLRGGGNSGNTIYF.

The V and J genes are TRBV6-1 and TRBJ1-5; TRBD1 is a possible D gene (5 bases). The V end was cut by 7 bases, the J end by 1 base, with 8 bases between. This CDR3 contains 13 residues. The germline CDR1 and CDR2 sequences are MNHNS and SASEGT. The CDR3, as DNA: TGTGCCAGCACGACAGTGAGCAATCAGCCCCAGCATTTT. Residues: CASTTVSNQPQHF.

This chain connects TRBV29-1 to TRBJ2-1; D gene uncertain. The CDR3 covers 12 residues. V was pared by 3 bases and J by 9 bases, with 12 bases between. Germline values: CDR1 SQVTM, CDR2 ANQGSEA. The chain's CDR3 is CSVDPWAREQFF. In nucleotides, the CDR3 is TGCAGCGTTGATCCTTGGGCACGTGAGCAGTTCTTC.

Details on this clone: Mismatch with germline at one junction end may stem from a read error. The gene calls are TRBV4-3 and TRBJ2-7, with 9 bases identical to TRBD1. Germline V gene lookup returns CDR1 LGHNA and CDR2 YSLEER. This CDR3 has 14 amino acids. In nucleotides, the CDR3 is TGCGCCAGCATAACAGGGGGCCGCTCCAACGAGCAGTACTTC. Its translation is CASITGGRSNEQYF.

The chain joins TRBV27 to TRBJ1-6, with 8 bases matching TRBD1. J gave up 6 bases and V 5 bases, and 3 bases lay outside the gene matches. The CDR3 runs to 14 residues. Germline values: CDR1 MNHEY, CDR2 SMNVEV (reference sequence). The CDR3 protein is CASSGQGRNSPLHF. CDR3 coding DNA: TGTGCCAGCAGTGGACAGGGACGTAATTCACCCCTCCACTTT.

The rearrangement uses TRBV30 and TRBJ1-6, with a weak D call TRBD1 (5 bases). V lost 0 bases and J lost 7, with 16 bases in between. This CDR3 contains 16 residues. Germline V gives CDR1 GTSNPN, CDR2 SVGIG (reference sequence). The CDR3: CAWSVIGQGPNSPLHF. The CDR3 DNA is TGTGCCTGGAGTGTAATAGGGCAGGGCCCGAATTCACCCCTCCACTTT.

The chain is built from TRBV7-9 and TRBJ2-3; the D gene is possibly TRBD1 (6 bases). Germline CDR1 reads SEHNR; CDR2 reads FQNEAQ (reference sequence). The CDR3 is 15 amino acids. V shed 5 bases and J shed 0 bases, with 12 bases lying between them. The CDR3 DNA sequence: TGTGCCAGCAGCCCACAGGGATCTAGCACAGATACGCAGTATTTT. This sequence encodes CASSPQGSSTDTQYF.

A single count supports this clone. The V gene is TRBV5-6, the J gene TRBJ2-3, with 8 bases matching TRBD2. From germline, CDR1 is SGHDT and CDR2 YYEEEE. With 1 base clipped from V and 1 base from J, the junction kept 5 bases outside the gene matches. The CDR3 extends over 16 amino acids. The CDR3 bases are TGTGCCAGCAGCTTGATCGGACTAGCTGGCACAGATACGCAGTATTTT. Residues: CASSLIGLAGTDTQYF.

V and J are TRBV7-2 and TRBJ1-2, with 7 positions matching TRBD1. The V and J ends lost 2 bases and 5 bases, in that order; junction bases with no gene match: 8. Germline values: CDR1 SGHTA, CDR2 FQGNSA. This CDR3 is built from 15 residues. This CDR3 is CASSLSTGVGYGYTF. In DNA form, the CDR3 reads TGTGCCAGCAGCTTAAGCACAGGGGTAGGGTATGGCTACACCTTC.

CDR3 loop: CASSLGGGNEQFF. CDR3 nucleotides: TGTGCCAGCAGCTTAGGGGGGGGCAATGAGCAGTTCTTC. V gene TRBV7-3 combines with J gene TRBJ2-1; TRBD2 aligns across 7 bases. From germline, CDR1 is SGHTA and CDR2 FQGTGA. V lost 2 bases, J lost 6 bases, and 1 base stayed unmatched. This CDR3 comprises 13 residues.

The gene calls are TRBV5-4 and TRBJ2-3, with 10 bases identical to TRBD2. The CDR3 length is 17 residues. CDR1 SGHNT and CDR2 YYREEE come from the germline V gene (reference sequence). Germline trimming cut 4 bases from V and 6 bases from J; bases unmatched to any gene: 14. The CDR3 region is CASSGGASGGEGDTQYF. As DNA, the CDR3 is TGTGCCAGCAGCGGGGGGGCTAGCGGGGGCGAGGGGGATACGCAGTATTTT.

The chain carries TRBV7-2 and TRBJ2-7, with D perhaps TRBD2 (6 bases). V was clipped by 5 bases and J by 3 bases, with 8 bases between them. Germline V CDR1 and CDR2: SGHTA, FQGNSA. CDR3 length: 12 amino acids. CDR3 in DNA: TGTGCCAGCAGCCAGGGACTCTACGAGCAGTACTTC. It translates to CASSQGLYEQYF.

This chain links TRBV6-1 with TRBJ1-2, with no clear D. Trimming stripped 8 bases from V and 3 bases from J, with 13 bases between. From germline, CDR1 is MNHNS and CDR2 SASEGT. CDR3 size: 13 residues. The CDR3 coding sequence is TGTGCCAGCGCCCGGGGAAGGGACTATGGCTACACCTTC. Its translation: CASARGRDYGYTF.

The chain joins TRBV27 to TRBJ2-5; 13 positions agree with TRBD2. The junction had 5 bases not matched to a gene; V was cut back by 0 bases and J by 4 bases. The germline CDR1 and CDR2 sequences are MNHEY and SMNVEV (reference sequence). The CDR3 has 17 amino acids. The CDR3, as DNA: TGTGCCAGCAGTTTATCGACTAGCGGGGGGCAGAGAGAGACCCAGTACTTC. Residues: CASSLSTSGGQRETQYF.

The V call is TRBV6-5, the J call TRBJ1-1; D gene uncertain. The CDR3 is 15 amino acids. V was pared by 0 bases and J by 8 bases, with 16 bases between. Germline CDR1 reads MNHEY; CDR2 reads SVGAGI. The DNA for the CDR3 is TGTGCCAGCAGTTACTCCCACAGTAATTTCGGCGAAGCTTTCTTT. Translating gives CASSYSHSNFGEAFF.

This chain joins TRBV5-8 and TRBJ2-5; 11 positions agree with TRBD1. V was clipped by 4 bases and J by 6 bases; unmatched bases: 5. This CDR3 spans 14 amino acids. The germline CDR1 and CDR2 sequences are SGHTS and YDEGEE. The CDR3 DNA sequence: TGTGCCAGCAGCATAGGACAGGGGGCGAAGACCCAGTACTTC. The encoded protein is CASSIGQGAKTQYF.

The DNA of the CDR3 is TGTGCCAGCACCCTATTCCCGGGAGAGAACACTGAAGCTTTCTTT. This translates into CASTLFPGENTEAFF. The chain has TRBV7-9 and TRBJ1-1; D remains ambiguous. CDR3 length: 15 amino acids. In germline, CDR1 is SEHNR, CDR2 FQNEAQ (reference sequence). With 7 bases removed from V and 1 base from J, the gap between germline ends came to 16 bases.

The chain combines TRBV5-1 with TRBJ1-1; D possibly corresponds to TRBD1 (6 bases). In germline, CDR1 is SGHRS, CDR2 YFSETQ. The CDR3 totals 14 residues. V was cut by 2 bases and J by 7 bases, with 15 bases left in between. In nucleotides, the CDR3 is TGCGCCAGCAGCTTAGACAGGAGAATGGATGAAGCTTTCTTT. It yields the protein CASSLDRRMDEAFF.

The V and J genes are TRBV4-1 and TRBJ1-1; 7 positions match TRBD1. The ends lost 1 base at V and 3 bases at J; junction bases unmatched: 14. The CDR3 runs to 18 residues. Germline values: CDR1 MGHRA, CDR2 YSYEKL. The CDR3 sequence: CASSQAAGTVRRDTEAFF. CDR3 nucleotides: TGCGCCAGCAGCCAAGCGGCGGGGACAGTCAGGCGAGACACTGAAGCTTTCTTT.

This sequence joins TRBV28 and TRBJ2-7; possibly TRBD1 for D (6 bases). Germline values: CDR1 MDHEN, CDR2 SYDVKM. V shed 5 bases and J shed 0 bases, with 11 bases lying between them. The CDR3 contains 14 residues. The CDR3 here is CASSPGGPSYEQYF. The CDR3 nucleotides read TGTGCCAGCAGTCCTGGGGGCCCCTCCTACGAGCAGTACTTC.